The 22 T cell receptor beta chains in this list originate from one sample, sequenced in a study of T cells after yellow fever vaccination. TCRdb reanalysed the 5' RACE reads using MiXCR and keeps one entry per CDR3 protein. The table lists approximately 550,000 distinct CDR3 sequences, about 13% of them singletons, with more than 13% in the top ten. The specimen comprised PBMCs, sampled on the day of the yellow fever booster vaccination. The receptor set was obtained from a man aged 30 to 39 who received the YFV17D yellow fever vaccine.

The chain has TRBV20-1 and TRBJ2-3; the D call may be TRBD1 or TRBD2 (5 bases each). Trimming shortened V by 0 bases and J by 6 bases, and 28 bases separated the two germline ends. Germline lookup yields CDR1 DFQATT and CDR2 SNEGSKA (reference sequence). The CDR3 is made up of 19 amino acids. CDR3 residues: CSARDTSQSGTYWQDTQYF. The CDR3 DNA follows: TGCAGTGCTAGAGATACCTCGCAGTCCGGGACCTACTGGCAGGATACGCAGTATTTT.

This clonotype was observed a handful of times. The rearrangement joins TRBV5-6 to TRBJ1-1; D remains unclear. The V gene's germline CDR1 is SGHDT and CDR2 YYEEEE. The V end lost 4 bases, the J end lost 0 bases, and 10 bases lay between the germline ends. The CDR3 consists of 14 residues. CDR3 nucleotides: TGTGCCAGCAGCCGGAGGCCAGTGAACACTGAAGCTTTCTTT. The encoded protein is CASSRRPVNTEAFF.

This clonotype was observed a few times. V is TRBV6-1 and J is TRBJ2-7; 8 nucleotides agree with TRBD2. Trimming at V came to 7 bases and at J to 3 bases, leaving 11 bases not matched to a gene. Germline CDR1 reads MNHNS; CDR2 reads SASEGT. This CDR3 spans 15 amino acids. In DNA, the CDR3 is TGTGCCAGCACTATAGGTACTAGCGGAAGCTACGAGCAGTACTTC. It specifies CASTIGTSGSYEQYF.

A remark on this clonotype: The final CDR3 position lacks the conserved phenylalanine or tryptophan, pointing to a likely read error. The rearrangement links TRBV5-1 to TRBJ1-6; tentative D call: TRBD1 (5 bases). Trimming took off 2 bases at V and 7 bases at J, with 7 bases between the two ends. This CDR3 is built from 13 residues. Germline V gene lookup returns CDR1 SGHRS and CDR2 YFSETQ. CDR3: CASSLQANSPLHS. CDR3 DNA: TGCGCCAGCAGCTTACAGGCGAATTCACCCCTCCACTCT.

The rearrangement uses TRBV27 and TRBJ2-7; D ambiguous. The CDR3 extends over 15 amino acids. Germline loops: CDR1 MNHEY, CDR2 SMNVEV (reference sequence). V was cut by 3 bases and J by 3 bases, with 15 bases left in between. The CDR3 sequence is CASSFRAGFNYEQYF. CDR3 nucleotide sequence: TGTGCCAGCAGTTTTCGGGCAGGCTTTAACTACGAGCAGTACTTC.

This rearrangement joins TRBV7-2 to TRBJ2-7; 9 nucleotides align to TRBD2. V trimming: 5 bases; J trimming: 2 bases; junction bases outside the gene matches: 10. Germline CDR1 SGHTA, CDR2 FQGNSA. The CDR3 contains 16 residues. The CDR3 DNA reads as TGTGCCAGCAGCAGGGGTAGCGGGAGTTTAGCCTACGAGCAGTACTTC. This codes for CASSRGSGSLAYEQYF. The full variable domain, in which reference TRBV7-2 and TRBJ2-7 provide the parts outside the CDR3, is GAGVSQSPSNKVTEKGKDVELRCDPISGHTALYWYRQSLGQGLEFLIYFQGNSAPDKSGLPSDRFSAERTGGSVSTLTIQRTQQEDSAVYLCASSRGSGSLAYEQYFGPGTRLTVT.

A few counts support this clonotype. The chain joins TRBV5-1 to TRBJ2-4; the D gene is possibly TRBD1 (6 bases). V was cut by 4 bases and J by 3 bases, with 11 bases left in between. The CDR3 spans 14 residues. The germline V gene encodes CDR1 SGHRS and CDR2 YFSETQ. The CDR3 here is CASSRRGGKNIQYF. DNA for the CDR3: TGCGCCAGCAGCCGCAGAGGGGGCAAAAACATTCAGTACTTC.

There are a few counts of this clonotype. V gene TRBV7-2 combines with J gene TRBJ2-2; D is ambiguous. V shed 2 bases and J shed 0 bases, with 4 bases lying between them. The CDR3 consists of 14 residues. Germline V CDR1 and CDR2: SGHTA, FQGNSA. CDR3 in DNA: TGTGCCAGCAGCTTATTCCCGAACACCGGGGAGCTGTTTTTT. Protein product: CASSLFPNTGELFF.

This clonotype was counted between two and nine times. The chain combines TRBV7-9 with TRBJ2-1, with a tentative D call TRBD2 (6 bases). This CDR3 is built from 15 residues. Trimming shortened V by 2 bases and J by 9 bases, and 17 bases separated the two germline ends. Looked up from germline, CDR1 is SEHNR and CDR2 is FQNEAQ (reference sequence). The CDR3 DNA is TGTGCCAGCAGCTTATCGGGACTCGGGGCGGGTGAGCAGTTCTTC. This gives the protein CASSLSGLGAGEQFF.

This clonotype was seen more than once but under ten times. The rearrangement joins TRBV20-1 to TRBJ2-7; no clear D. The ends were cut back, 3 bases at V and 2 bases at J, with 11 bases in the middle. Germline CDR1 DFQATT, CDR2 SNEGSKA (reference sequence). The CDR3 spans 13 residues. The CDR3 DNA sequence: TGCAGTGCTAGTCACGGAGTGACCTACGAGCAGTACTTC. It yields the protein CSASHGVTYEQYF.

CDR3 sequence (DNA): TGCGCCAGCAGCTTGGGAACTAGCGATGGGACCCAAGAGACCCAGTACTTC. This codes for CASSLGTSDGTQETQYF. The V gene is TRBV5-1, the J gene TRBJ2-5, with 7 bases fitting TRBD2. Germline V CDR1 and CDR2: SGHRS, YFSETQ. The CDR3 totals 17 residues. V gave up 0 bases and J gave up 1 base; unmatched junction bases: 9.

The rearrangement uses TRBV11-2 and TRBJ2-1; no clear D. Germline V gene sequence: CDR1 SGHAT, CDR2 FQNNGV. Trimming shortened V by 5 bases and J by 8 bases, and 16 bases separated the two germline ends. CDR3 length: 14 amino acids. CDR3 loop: CASSHLTRVDEQFF. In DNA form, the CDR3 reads TGTGCCAGCAGCCACTTAACCCGGGTCGATGAGCAGTTCTTC.

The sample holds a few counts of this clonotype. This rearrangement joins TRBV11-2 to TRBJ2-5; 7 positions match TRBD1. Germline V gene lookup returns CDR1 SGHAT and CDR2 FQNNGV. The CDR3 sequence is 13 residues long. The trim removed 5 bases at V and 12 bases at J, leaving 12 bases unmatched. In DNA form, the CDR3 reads TGTGCCAGCAGCACCCCGGGACAGCAAGGAGAGTACTTC. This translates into CASSTPGQQGEYF.

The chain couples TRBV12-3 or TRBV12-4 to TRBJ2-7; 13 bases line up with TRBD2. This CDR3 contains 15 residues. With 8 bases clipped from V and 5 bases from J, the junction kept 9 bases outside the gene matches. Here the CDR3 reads CASFGLAGDSNEQYF. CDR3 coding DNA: TGTGCCAGCTTCGGACTAGCGGGAGATAGCAACGAGCAGTACTTC.

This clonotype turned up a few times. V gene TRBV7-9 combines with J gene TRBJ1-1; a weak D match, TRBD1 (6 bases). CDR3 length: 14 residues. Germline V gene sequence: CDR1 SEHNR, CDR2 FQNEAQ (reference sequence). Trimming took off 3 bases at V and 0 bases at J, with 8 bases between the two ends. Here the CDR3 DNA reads TGTGCCAGCAGCTTTGACAGGCTGAACACTGAAGCTTTCTTT. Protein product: CASSFDRLNTEAFF.

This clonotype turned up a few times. The CDR3 sequence: CASSYGGESTEAFF. The CDR3 coding sequence is TGTGCCAGCAGTTACGGGGGAGAAAGCACTGAAGCTTTCTTT. This chain links TRBV6-2 or TRBV6-3 with TRBJ1-1, with TRBD1 as a possible D gene (5 bases). CDR3 length: 14 amino acids. CDR1 and CDR2 from the germline V gene are MNHEY and SVGEGT. V shed 2 bases and J shed 4 bases, with 11 bases lying between them.

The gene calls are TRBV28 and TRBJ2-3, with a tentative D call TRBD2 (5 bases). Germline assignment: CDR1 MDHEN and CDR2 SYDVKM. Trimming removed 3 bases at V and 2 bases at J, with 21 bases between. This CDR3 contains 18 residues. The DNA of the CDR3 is TGTGCCAGCAGTTTCCGGGCTAGCCGGAGGCTTTACACAGATACGCAGTATTTT. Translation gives CASSFRASRRLYTDTQYF.

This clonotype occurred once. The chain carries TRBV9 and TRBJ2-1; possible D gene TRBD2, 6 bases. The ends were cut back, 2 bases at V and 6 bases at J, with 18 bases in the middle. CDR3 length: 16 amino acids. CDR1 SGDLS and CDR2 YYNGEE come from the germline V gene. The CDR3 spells CASSVRDLQILNEQFF. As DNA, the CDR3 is TGTGCCAGCAGCGTCCGGGACTTGCAAATCCTCAATGAGCAGTTCTTC.

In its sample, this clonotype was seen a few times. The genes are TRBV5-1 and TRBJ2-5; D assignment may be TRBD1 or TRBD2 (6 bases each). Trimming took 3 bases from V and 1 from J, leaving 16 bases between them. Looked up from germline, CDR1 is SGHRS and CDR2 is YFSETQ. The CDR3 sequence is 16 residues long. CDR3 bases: TGCGCCAGCAGCTCGGGGACTTGGACAGTCCAAGAGACCCAGTACTTC. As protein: CASSSGTWTVQETQYF.

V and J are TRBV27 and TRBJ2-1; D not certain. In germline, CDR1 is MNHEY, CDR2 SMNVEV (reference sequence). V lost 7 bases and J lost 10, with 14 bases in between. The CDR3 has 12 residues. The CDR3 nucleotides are TGTGCCAGCATCCAATCTCGGGTAGAGCAGTTCTTC. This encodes CASIQSRVEQFF.

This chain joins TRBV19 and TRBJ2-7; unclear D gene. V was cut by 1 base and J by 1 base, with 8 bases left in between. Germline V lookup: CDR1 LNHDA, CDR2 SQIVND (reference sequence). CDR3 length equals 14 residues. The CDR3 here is CASSIGQDSYEQYF. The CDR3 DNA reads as TGTGCCAGTAGTATAGGTCAAGATTCCTACGAGCAGTACTTC.

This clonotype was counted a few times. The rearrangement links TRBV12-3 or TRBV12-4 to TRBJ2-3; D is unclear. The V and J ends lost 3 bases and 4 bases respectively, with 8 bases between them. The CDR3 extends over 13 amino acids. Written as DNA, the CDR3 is TGTGCCAGCAGTTTTATGTTTGCAGATACGCAGTATTTT. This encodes CASSFMFADTQYF.